Given below is one TCR beta chain in context. The sample comes from a study of blood T cell repertoires in COVID-19. The wider study: Specimens from acute and convalescent COVID-19 originated in the United States, Italy and Spain. Sample material is recorded as cDNA or gDNA derived from T cells, B-cell-depleted T cells, or PBMCs.

Sequenced by immunoSEQ multiplex PCR; TCRdb stores in-frame clones only, minus some. The sample contains about 130,000 clones, approximately 74% of which appear only once. Material: peripheral blood. The sequence derives from a man in his 60s with acute or convalescent COVID-19.

CDR3 sequence reads: CASSDLASYHEQYF. CDR3 in DNA: TGTGCCAGCAGTGATCTAGCGTCGTACCACGAGCAGTACTTC. The chain recombines TRBV6-1 with TRBJ2-7, with D possibly being TRBD2 (6 bases). CDR3 length: 14 amino acids. CDR1 is MNHNS and CDR2 is SASEGT in the germline V gene. V was shortened by 3 bases and J by 5 bases, with 14 bases between the two germline ends.